This passage covers 29 T cell receptor beta chains from one sample sequenced in a study of identical twins. TCRdb independently ran MiXCR on the 5' RACE reads; one entry per CDR3 protein. The sample carries hundreds of thousands of distinct CDR3 sequences, approximately 8% recorded once. These data were also filed under a second study, of yellow fever vaccine responses in identical twins.

The specimen was CD8+ T cells sorted from blood. These TCRs come from a woman younger than 30 in good health.

This clonotype was seen more than once but under ten times. The chain couples TRBV7-9 to TRBJ2-5; D not resolved. CDR3 length equals 13 residues. Germline CDR1 and CDR2: SEHNR and FQNEAQ (reference sequence). The V and J ends lost 6 bases and 3 bases respectively, with 11 bases between them. The CDR3 protein is CASRPGGEETQYF. The CDR3 region has the DNA TGTGCCAGCAGGCCAGGTGGGGAAGAGACCCAGTACTTC. The full variable domain, in which reference TRBV7-9 and TRBJ2-5 provide the parts outside the CDR3, is DTGVSQNPRHKITKRGQNVTFRCDPISEHNRLYWYRQTLGQGPEFLTYFQNEAQLEKSRLLSDRFSAERPKGSFSTLEIQRTEQGDSAMYLCASRPGGEETQYFGPGTRLLVL.

This rearrangement joins TRBV4-1 to TRBJ2-5; 7 bases fit TRBD2. Trimming at V came to 6 bases and at J to 9 bases, leaving 7 bases not matched to a gene. Looked up from germline, CDR1 is MGHRA and CDR2 is YSYEKL. This CDR3 region has 12 residues. CDR3 in amino acids: CASSRLGGAQYF. The CDR3, as DNA: TGCGCCAGCAGTAGGCTTGGGGGGGCCCAGTACTTC.

This clonotype has just a few counts. The chain is built from TRBV12-3 or TRBV12-4 and TRBJ1-6, with D tentatively TRBD1 (6 bases). This CDR3 is built from 14 residues. Deletions cut 6 bases from V and 8 bases from J, with 14 bases between. CDR3 loop: CASRTQGRDSPLHF. CDR3 nucleotide sequence: TGTGCCAGCAGAACACAGGGTAGGGATTCACCCCTCCACTTT.

The chain joins TRBV4-1 to TRBJ2-2, with D perhaps assigned TRBD1 or TRBD2 (5 bases each). V lost 4 bases to trimming and J lost 0 bases, with 18 bases between them. Germline V lookup: CDR1 MGHRA, CDR2 YSYEKL. The CDR3 consists of 18 residues. CDR3 region: CASSPETAVFANTGELFF. CDR3 in DNA: TGCGCCAGCAGCCCTGAGACAGCGGTGTTCGCGAACACCGGGGAGCTGTTTTTT.

This chain links TRBV7-2 with TRBJ2-7; D not certain. Germline V gene data show CDR1 as SGHTA and CDR2 as FQGNSA. CDR3 length equals 14 residues. The V end was cut by 5 bases, the J end by 0 bases, with 11 bases between. The CDR3 bases are TGTGCCAGCAGCCGCACGGCAGACTCCTACGAGCAGTACTTC. This codes for CASSRTADSYEQYF.

This clonotype has ten or more counts. V is TRBV4-1 and J is TRBJ2-7; 7 positions agree with TRBD2. The CDR3 consists of 18 residues. Trimming removed 0 bases from V and 3 bases from J; junction bases left unmatched: 14. Germline V gene data show CDR1 as MGHRA and CDR2 as YSYEKL. CDR3 loop: CASSQDPVGSGPLYEQYF. The DNA of the CDR3 is TGCGCCAGCAGCCAAGATCCTGTGGGTAGCGGGCCCCTCTACGAGCAGTACTTC.

This chain joins TRBV15 and TRBJ2-1; 8 bases are a match to TRBD2. The CDR3 extends over 18 amino acids. Trimming at V came to 0 bases and at J to 2 bases, leaving 9 bases not matched to a gene. CDR1 and CDR2 from the germline V gene are LNHNV and YYDKDF (reference sequence). This CDR3 reads CATSRDGTSGGPYNEQFF. Here the CDR3 DNA reads TGTGCCACCAGCAGAGACGGGACTAGTGGGGGGCCCTACAATGAGCAGTTCTTC.

Many counts were recorded for this clonotype. One end of the junction does not line up with germline, which may come from a read error. The V and J genes are TRBV12-3 or TRBV12-4 and TRBJ1-1; unclear D gene. There are 14 residues in the CDR3. The CDR3 region has the DNA TGTGCCAGCAGTTTATGGCCGACGAACGCTGAAGCTTTCTTT. Its translation is CASSLWPTNAEAFF.

This clonotype occurred a few times. One junction end does not reproduce the germline sequence, and a read error may be involved. J is TRBJ1-6 and V is TRBV7-8; D gene ambiguous. The germline V gene encodes CDR1 SGHVS and CDR2 FQNEAQ. There are 13 residues in the CDR3. CDR3 nucleotides: TGTGCCAGCAGCCTGGAATATATTTCACCCCTCCACTTT. This translates into CASSLEYISPLHF.

The chain recombines TRBV3-1 with TRBJ2-3; 7 nucleotides align to TRBD1. The V and J ends lost 5 bases and 2 bases, in that order; junction bases with no gene match: 10. In germline, CDR1 is LGHDT, CDR2 YNNKEL (reference sequence). The CDR3 is made up of 16 amino acids. For the CDR3, the DNA is TGTGCCAGCAGCACCGGACAGGAGAAATTCACAGATACGCAGTATTTT. Translated, it gives CASSTGQEKFTDTQYF.

This chain uses TRBV28 with TRBJ1-2; 9 bases are a match to TRBD1. V lost 10 bases to trimming and J lost 0 bases; unmatched junction nucleotides: 9. Germline CDR1 is MDHEN and CDR2 is SYDVKM. This CDR3 region has 15 residues. The CDR3 is CATEAGQGANYGYTF. Here the CDR3 DNA reads TGTGCCACCGAAGCGGGACAGGGAGCTAACTATGGCTACACCTTC.

In its sample, this clonotype was seen many times. V usage is TRBV9 and J usage is TRBJ1-5; TRBD1 aligns across 8 bases. Looked up from germline, CDR1 is SGDLS and CDR2 is YYNGEE. V trimming: 2 bases; J trimming: 5 bases; junction bases outside the gene matches: 6. CDR3 size: 15 residues. The CDR3 here is CASSVDDRGHQPQHF. The DNA of the CDR3 is TGTGCCAGCAGCGTCGACGACAGGGGCCATCAGCCCCAGCATTTT.

This clonotype occurred many times. The genes are TRBV12-3 or TRBV12-4 and TRBJ1-2; 8 bases fit TRBD1. CDR3 length equals 15 residues. V lost 3 bases, J lost 8 bases, and 11 bases stayed unmatched. DNA of the CDR3: TGTGCCAGCAGTTTCCGGACGCAGGGGGCTGAAGGCTACACCTTC. It translates to CASSFRTQGAEGYTF.

This clonotype showed up many times. For the CDR3, the DNA is TGTGCCAGCAGCTTAGATCAGGGGGGCCTGTACTTC. Protein sequence: CASSLDQGGLYF. The chain employs TRBV7-8 and TRBJ2-5; D perhaps matches TRBD1 (7 bases). The ends were cut back, 1 base at V and 13 bases at J, with 13 bases in the middle. The germline CDR1 and CDR2 sequences are SGHVS and FQNEAQ. CDR3 size: 12 residues. Complete variable domain (other parts from reference TRBV7-8 and TRBJ2-5): GAGVSQSPRYKVAKRGQDVALRCDPISGHVSLFWYQQALGQGPEFLTYFQNEAQLDKSGLPSDRFFAERPEGSVSTLKIQRTQQEDSAVYLCASSLDQGGLYFGPGTRLLVL.

This clonotype was found many times. The gene calls are TRBV6-1 and TRBJ1-1; D remains unclear. Between the trimmed V and J ends, which lost 2 bases and 1 base, there was a span of 11 bases. Germline V gives CDR1 MNHNS, CDR2 SASEGT. The CDR3 has 15 residues. The CDR3 DNA is TGTGCCAGCAGTGAATCCCCGGCAAGGAACACTGAAGCTTTCTTT. Translating gives CASSESPARNTEAFF.

This clonotype occurred many times. The CDR3 DNA sequence: TGCAGCGTTGAGGTGACACCTTATGGCTACACCTTC. Translating gives CSVEVTPYGYTF. V is TRBV29-1 and J is TRBJ1-2; D uncertain. From germline, CDR1 is SQVTM and CDR2 ANQGSEA. The CDR3 is 12 amino acids. With 3 bases removed from V and 5 bases from J, the gap between germline ends came to 10 bases.

This clonotype has more than one count but fewer than ten. J is TRBJ2-5 and V is TRBV20-1; 8 bases align to TRBD2. This CDR3 region has 16 residues. Germline V gene lookup returns CDR1 DFQATT and CDR2 SNEGSKA (reference sequence). Trimming removed 0 bases from V and 5 bases from J; junction bases left unmatched: 11. CDR3 region: CSARDRREVRLETQYF. As DNA, the CDR3 is TGCAGTGCTAGAGATCGGCGGGAGGTTAGGTTGGAGACCCAGTACTTC.

This clonotype was seen only a few times. V and J are TRBV4-1 and TRBJ2-7; D might be TRBD1 (7 bases). V lost 4 bases and J lost 1, with 14 bases in between. Germline V gene sequence: CDR1 MGHRA, CDR2 YSYEKL. CDR3 length equals 15 residues. The CDR3 DNA follows: TGCGCCAGCAGCCCCCAGGGGGGCCCGTCCTACGAGCAGTACTTC. Protein product: CASSPQGGPSYEQYF.

The V and J genes are TRBV27 and TRBJ1-1; tentative D call: TRBD1 (5 bases). The CDR3 runs 15 residues. Trimming removed 5 bases at V and 6 bases at J, with 19 bases between. Looked up from germline, CDR1 is MNHEY and CDR2 is SMNVEV (reference sequence). The CDR3 DNA follows: TGTGCCAGCAGTCCCTTGGGGGACCTGGTCGCTGAAGCTTTCTTT. This translates into CASSPLGDLVAEAFF.

The V call is TRBV27, the J call TRBJ2-2, with 7 bases aligning to TRBD2. After removal of 8 bases from V and 9 bases from J, the junction contained 12 bases not matched to a gene. The CDR3 extends over 14 amino acids. Germline-derived CDR1 and CDR2 are MNHEY and SMNVEV (reference sequence). The CDR3 DNA reads TGTGCCAGCGGGGACGGCGGGAGTAAAAGGGAGCTGTTTTTT. Its protein product is CASGDGGSKRELFF.

At least ten counts were recorded for this clonotype. The chain uses TRBV24-1 and TRBJ2-2, with D perhaps TRBD1 (6 bases). Germline V gene lookup returns CDR1 KGHDR and CDR2 SFDVKD. The length of the CDR3 is 18 residues. The V gene lost 4 bases and the J gene lost 2 bases, with 19 bases spanning the gap. CDR3 nucleotide sequence: TGTGCCACCAGTGAAATGGACAGCTCTCGAGAAAACACCGGGGAGCTGTTTTTT. Its translation is CATSEMDSSRENTGELFF.

This clonotype was detected ten times or more. V and J are TRBV14 and TRBJ1-2; no clear D. CDR1 is SGHDN, CDR2 FVKESK, per germline. The CDR3 contains 14 residues. Between the trimmed V and J ends, which lost 1 base and 4 bases, there was a span of 10 bases. CDR3 coding DNA: TGTGCCAGCAGCCAAGGGTCGGTCTCCTATGGCTACACCTTC. Protein: CASSQGSVSYGYTF. The variable domain in full, with the rest retrieved from reference TRBV14 and TRBJ1-2, is EAGVTQFPSHSVIEKGQTVTLRCDPISGHDNLYWYRRVMGKEIKFLLHFVKESKQDESGMPNNRFLAERTGGTYSTLKVQPAELEDSGVYFCASSQGSVSYGYTFGSGTRLTVV.

Many counts were recorded for this clonotype. The chain joins TRBV24-1 to TRBJ2-3; no clear D gene. Germline V gene lookup returns CDR1 KGHDR and CDR2 SFDVKD. The CDR3 loop spans 14 amino acids. Trimming stripped 0 bases from V and 6 bases from J, with 9 bases between. The CDR3 bases are TGTGCCACCAGTGATTTGGGGGAACTGGATACGCAGTATTTT. Encoded protein: CATSDLGELDTQYF.

In its sample, this clonotype was seen many times. This chain connects TRBV15 to TRBJ2-1; D tentatively reads TRBD1 or TRBD2 (6 bases each). Between the trimmed V and J ends, which lost 0 bases and 7 bases, there was a span of 10 bases. This CDR3 region has 14 residues. CDR1 LNHNV and CDR2 YYDKDF come from the germline V gene (reference sequence). The CDR3 nucleotides read TGTGCCACCAGCAGAGAAGGGGGGCGGAATGAGCAGTTCTTC. It translates to CATSREGGRNEQFF.

This clonotype was detected a few times. The chain recombines TRBV7-3 with TRBJ2-5, with 16 bases fitting TRBD2. Germline V gene sequence: CDR1 SGHTA, CDR2 FQGTGA. V was clipped by 1 base and J by 3 bases; unmatched bases: 14. This CDR3 spans 21 amino acids. DNA of the CDR3: TGTGCCAGCAGCTTAAACCCCTCGGGACTAGCGGGAGGGCGGTGGGAAGAGACCCAGTACTTC. This codes for CASSLNPSGLAGGRWEETQYF.

This clonotype was detected only a few times. This sequence joins TRBV12-3 or TRBV12-4 and TRBJ2-5, with unresolved D. The V gene lost 4 bases and the J gene lost 1 base, with 13 bases spanning the gap. The CDR3 contains 15 residues. The CDR3 DNA reads as TGTGCCAGCAGTTCTCCCCATTCGAGCCAAGAGACCCAGTACTTC. It yields the protein CASSSPHSSQETQYF.

Many counts were recorded for this clonotype. CDR3: CASRTGGHEQYF. CDR3 coding DNA: TGTGCCAGCAGAACAGGGGGTCACGAGCAGTACTTC. The gene calls are TRBV27 and TRBJ2-7; TRBD1 matches 8 bases. The CDR3 totals 12 residues. CDR1 and CDR2 (germline): MNHEY, SMNVEV (reference sequence). Trimming removed 6 bases from V and 5 bases from J; junction bases left unmatched: 3.

The sample holds a few counts of this clonotype. This chain links TRBV7-6 with TRBJ2-3; 8 positions match TRBD1. This CDR3 is 17 amino acids long. Trimming cost V 3 bases and J 0 bases; bases outside gene matches: 8. The germline CDR1 and CDR2 sequences are SGHVS and FNYEAQ. CDR3 nucleotide sequence: TGTGCCAGCAGCTTGGGAGACAGGGGACTGAGCACAGATACGCAGTATTTT. It encodes CASSLGDRGLSTDTQYF.

This clonotype was counted ten times or more. The chain has TRBV12-3 or TRBV12-4 and TRBJ2-7, with D maybe TRBD2 (6 bases). V lost 3 bases to trimming and J lost 3 bases, with 12 bases between them. This CDR3 is built from 14 residues. For the CDR3, the DNA is TGTGCCAGCAGTTTCGGGGGACCGGACTACGAGCAGTACGTC. Amino acids: CASSFGGPDYEQYV.